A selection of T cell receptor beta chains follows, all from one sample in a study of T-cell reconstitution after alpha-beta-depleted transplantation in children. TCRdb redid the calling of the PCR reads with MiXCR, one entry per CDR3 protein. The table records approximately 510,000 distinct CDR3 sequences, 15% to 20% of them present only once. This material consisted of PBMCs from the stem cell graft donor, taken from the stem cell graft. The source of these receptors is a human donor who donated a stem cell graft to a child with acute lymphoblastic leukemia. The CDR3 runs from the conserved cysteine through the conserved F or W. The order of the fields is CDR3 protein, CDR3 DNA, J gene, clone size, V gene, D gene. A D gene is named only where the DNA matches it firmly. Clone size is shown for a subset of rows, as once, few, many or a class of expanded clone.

CDR3aa: CASNKGQLNEKLFF
CDR3nt: TGTGCCAGCAACAAGGGACAGCTTAATGAAAAACTGTTTTTT
j_gene: TRBJ1-4
abundance: many
v_gene: TRBV6-6
d_gene: TRBD1

CDR3aa: CSWYRGAGEKLFF
CDR3nt: TGCAGCTGGTACAGGGGGGCTGGTGAAAAACTGTTTTTT
j_gene: TRBJ1-4
abundance: -
v_gene: TRBV29-1
d_gene: TRBD1

CDR3aa: CSARGLAGADTQYF
CDR3nt: TGCAGTGCTAGAGGGCTAGCGGGAGCAGATACGCAGTATTTT
j_gene: TRBJ2-3
abundance: -
v_gene: TRBV20-1
d_gene: TRBD2

CDR3aa: CASSLEGWRGNEQFF
CDR3nt: TGCGCCAGCAGCTTGGAGGGGTGGCGGGGGAATGAGCAGTTCTTC
j_gene: TRBJ2-1
abundance: few
v_gene: TRBV5-1
d_gene: TRBD2

CDR3aa: CASSLATGSNTEAFF
CDR3nt: TGTGCCAGCAGCTTAGCTACAGGGTCGAACACTGAAGCTTTCTTT
j_gene: TRBJ1-1
abundance: -
v_gene: TRBV7-6
d_gene: -

CDR3aa: CASSPRGLATEQYF
CDR3nt: TGCGCCAGCAGCCCACGGGGACTAGCGACCGAGCAGTACTTC
j_gene: TRBJ2-7
abundance: few
v_gene: TRBV5-1
d_gene: TRBD2

CDR3aa: CASRPDRGKSYEQHF
CDR3nt: TGTGCCAGCAGACCCGACAGGGGAAAATCCTACGAGCAGCACTTC
j_gene: TRBJ2-7
abundance: -
v_gene: TRBV6-1
d_gene: TRBD1

CDR3aa: CASSPQRGAWETQYF
CDR3nt: TGTGCCAGCAGCCCACAGCGGGGAGCCTGGGAGACCCAGTACTTC
j_gene: TRBJ2-5
abundance: few
v_gene: TRBV12-3/TRBV12-4
d_gene: TRBD2

CDR3aa: CASSADRVEQPQHF
CDR3nt: TGTGCCAGCAGCGCCGACAGGGTTGAGCAGCCCCAGCATTTT
j_gene: TRBJ1-5
abundance: -
v_gene: TRBV9
d_gene: TRBD1

CDR3aa: CASSSRLVGTGELFF
CDR3nt: TGTGCCAGCAGTAGCCGACTAGTTGGGACCGGGGAGCTGTTTTTT
j_gene: TRBJ2-2
abundance: few
v_gene: TRBV12-3/TRBV12-4
d_gene: -

CDR3aa: CASSPTWIRGGYTF
CDR3nt: TGTGCCAGCAGTCCGACTTGGATTAGAGGGGGCTACACCTTC
j_gene: TRBJ1-2
abundance: few
v_gene: TRBV6-1
d_gene: -

CDR3aa: CASSWGLTGWTFF
CDR3nt: TGTGCCAGCAGTTGGGGGCTGACAGGGTGGACTTTCTTT
j_gene: TRBJ1-1
abundance: few
v_gene: TRBV12-3/TRBV12-4
d_gene: TRBD1

CDR3aa: CASSDGTSGIVNIQYF
CDR3nt: TGTGCCAGCAGTGACGGGACTAGCGGGATTGTAAACATTCAGTACTTC
j_gene: TRBJ2-4
abundance: few
v_gene: TRBV12-3/TRBV12-4
d_gene: TRBD2

CDR3aa: CASSHWDTEAFF
CDR3nt: TGTGCCAGCAGTCACTGGGACACTGAAGCTTTCTTT
j_gene: TRBJ1-1
abundance: -
v_gene: TRBV12-3/TRBV12-4
d_gene: -

CDR3aa: CSARDYTQRGYEQYF
CDR3nt: TGCAGTGCTAGAGATTACACTCAGAGGGGCTACGAGCAGTACTTC
j_gene: TRBJ2-7
abundance: -
v_gene: TRBV20-1
d_gene: -

CDR3aa: CASHRGGLYNEQFF
CDR3nt: TGTGCCAGCCACCGGGGCGGATTATACAATGAGCAGTTCTTC
j_gene: TRBJ2-1
abundance: few
v_gene: TRBV12-3/TRBV12-4
d_gene: -

CDR3aa: CASSPSRWAYNEQFF
CDR3nt: TGTGCCAGCAGCCCTTCCCGGTGGGCCTACAATGAGCAGTTCTTC
j_gene: TRBJ2-1
abundance: many
v_gene: TRBV4-2
d_gene: -

CDR3aa: CASSGQIGYTF
CDR3nt: TGTGCCAGCAGCGGCCAAATTGGCTACACCTTC
j_gene: TRBJ1-2
abundance: few
v_gene: TRBV7-9
d_gene: -

CDR3aa: CASSQVIMNTEAFF
CDR3nt: TGCGCCAGCAGCCAAGTAATCATGAACACTGAAGCTTTCTTT
j_gene: TRBJ1-1
abundance: -
v_gene: TRBV4-1
d_gene: -

CDR3aa: CASSLRGRLENTEAFF
CDR3nt: TGTGCCAGCAGCTTAAGGGGGCGACTCGAGAACACTGAAGCTTTCTTT
j_gene: TRBJ1-1
abundance: few
v_gene: TRBV7-9
d_gene: TRBD1

CDR3aa: CASRSRTGWGYTF
CDR3nt: TGTGCCAGCAGATCTAGGACAGGGTGGGGCTACACCTTC
j_gene: TRBJ1-2
abundance: few
v_gene: TRBV7-8
d_gene: TRBD1

CDR3aa: CASSYSTSGHYNEQFF
CDR3nt: TGTGCCAGCAGTTACTCAACTAGCGGGCATTACAATGAGCAGTTCTTC
j_gene: TRBJ2-1
abundance: few
v_gene: TRBV6-5
d_gene: TRBD2

CDR3aa: CASSLSASGRYEQYF
CDR3nt: TGTGCCAGCAGCTTATCGGCTAGCGGGAGGTACGAGCAGTACTTC
j_gene: TRBJ2-7
abundance: -
v_gene: TRBV11-1
d_gene: TRBD2

CDR3aa: CSALSGESQPQHF
CDR3nt: TGCAGCGCGCTTTCAGGGGAGTCTCAGCCCCAGCATTTT
j_gene: TRBJ1-5
abundance: -
v_gene: TRBV29-1
d_gene: -

CDR3aa: CASSNPGNTIYF
CDR3nt: TGTGCCAGCAGCAACCCCGGAAACACCATATATTTT
j_gene: TRBJ1-3
abundance: few
v_gene: TRBV2
d_gene: -

CDR3aa: CASSFGTFYEQYF
CDR3nt: TGCGCCAGCAGCTTCGGCACCTTCTACGAACAGTACTTC
j_gene: TRBJ2-7
abundance: few
v_gene: TRBV5-1
d_gene: -

CDR3aa: CASSFPGGNTEAFF
CDR3nt: TGTGCCAGCAGCTTTCCCGGGGGGAACACTGAAGCTTTCTTT
j_gene: TRBJ1-1
abundance: -
v_gene: TRBV7-9
d_gene: -

CDR3aa: CASSLDPTSGRGDTQYF
CDR3nt: TGTGCCAGCAGCTTAGATCCCACTAGCGGGAGAGGAGATACGCAGTATTTT
j_gene: TRBJ2-3
abundance: -
v_gene: TRBV11-2
d_gene: TRBD2

CDR3aa: CASWGTPYEQYF
CDR3nt: TGTGCGAGCTGGGGGACCCCCTACGAGCAGTACTTC
j_gene: TRBJ2-7
abundance: -
v_gene: TRBV6-5
d_gene: -

CDR3aa: CASSRRGDPSRSPLHF
CDR3nt: TGTGCCAGCAGTCGTCGAGGAGACCCATCACGGTCACCCCTCCACTTT
j_gene: TRBJ1-6
abundance: few
v_gene: TRBV27
d_gene: -

CDR3aa: CATSRDRPSTDTQYF
CDR3nt: TGTGCCACCAGCAGAGATCGCCCAAGCACAGATACGCAGTATTTT
j_gene: TRBJ2-3
abundance: -
v_gene: TRBV15
d_gene: -

CDR3aa: CSASSWTSGRPSTDTQYF
CDR3nt: TGCAGTGCTAGCTCCTGGACTAGCGGGAGGCCTAGCACAGATACGCAGTATTTT
j_gene: TRBJ2-3
abundance: few
v_gene: TRBV20-1
d_gene: TRBD2

CDR3aa: CASSKLAGVHEQYF
CDR3nt: TGTGCCAGCAGTAAACTAGCGGGAGTGCACGAGCAGTACTTC
j_gene: TRBJ2-7
abundance: -
v_gene: TRBV27
d_gene: TRBD2

CDR3aa: CAISGSGSGTDTQYF
CDR3nt: TGTGCCATCAGTGGTAGCGGGTCGGGGACAGATACGCAGTATTTT
j_gene: TRBJ2-3
abundance: few
v_gene: TRBV10-3
d_gene: TRBD2

CDR3aa: CSARTSDREQFF
CDR3nt: TGCAGTGCTAGGACTAGCGACAGGGAGCAGTTCTTC
j_gene: TRBJ2-1
abundance: few
v_gene: TRBV20-1
d_gene: TRBD2

CDR3aa: CASTSIPHSYNEQFF
CDR3nt: TGTGCCAGCACTTCCATACCCCACTCCTACAATGAGCAGTTCTTC
j_gene: TRBJ2-1
abundance: few
v_gene: TRBV7-3
d_gene: -

CDR3aa: CASSPGRPSSYEQYF
CDR3nt: TGTGCCAGCAGCCCGGGACGGCCCAGCTCCTACGAGCAGTACTTC
j_gene: TRBJ2-7
abundance: many
v_gene: TRBV13
d_gene: -

CDR3aa: CASSLALANEQFF
CDR3nt: TGTGCCAGCAGCTTGGCCCTTGCGAATGAGCAGTTCTTC
j_gene: TRBJ2-1
abundance: few
v_gene: TRBV5-6
d_gene: -

CDR3aa: CASSPPDTTDTQYF
CDR3nt: TGTGCCAGCTCACCACCGGATACCACAGATACGCAGTATTTT
j_gene: TRBJ2-3
abundance: -
v_gene: TRBV18
d_gene: -

CDR3aa: CSARDPVQGTGELFF
CDR3nt: TGCAGTGCTAGAGATCCGGTACAGGGTACCGGGGAGCTGTTTTTT
j_gene: TRBJ2-2
abundance: -
v_gene: TRBV20-1
d_gene: -

CDR3aa: CASSLGRQVRNIQYF
CDR3nt: TGTGCCAGCAGCTTAGGTCGCCAGGTTCGGAACATTCAGTACTTC
j_gene: TRBJ2-4
abundance: many
v_gene: TRBV7-9
d_gene: -

CDR3aa: CASSLLAWGAETQYF
CDR3nt: TGTGCCAGCAGTTTGTTGGCTTGGGGGGCGGAGACCCAGTACTTC
j_gene: TRBJ2-5
abundance: -
v_gene: TRBV12-3/TRBV12-4
d_gene: -

CDR3aa: CASSLVQGTLSRYF
CDR3nt: TGCGCCAGCAGCTTGGTGCAGGGTACCTTATCCCGGTATTTT
j_gene: TRBJ2-3
abundance: -
v_gene: TRBV5-1
d_gene: -

CDR3aa: CASSLGSPRTSGSGGEFF
CDR3nt: TGCGCCAGCAGCTTGGGGTCCCCGAGGACTAGCGGGTCAGGGGGGGAGTTCTTC
j_gene: TRBJ2-1
abundance: -
v_gene: TRBV5-1
d_gene: TRBD2

CDR3aa: CASSATYSGTGEGEQYF
CDR3nt: TGTGCCAGCAGTGCTACGTATTCCGGGACAGGGGAAGGCGAGCAGTACTTC
j_gene: TRBJ2-7
abundance: -
v_gene: TRBV6-1
d_gene: TRBD1

CDR3aa: CSARPSGRETQYF
CDR3nt: TGCAGTGCTAGACCTAGCGGGCGGGAGACCCAGTACTTC
j_gene: TRBJ2-5
abundance: -
v_gene: TRBV20-1
d_gene: TRBD2

CDR3aa: CASSLRVTGRTSVETQYF
CDR3nt: TGTGCCAGCAGCTTACGAGTGACTGGAAGGACTAGCGTGGAGACCCAGTACTTC
j_gene: TRBJ2-5
abundance: -
v_gene: TRBV11-1
d_gene: TRBD2

CDR3aa: CASSLEGGSDTQYF
CDR3nt: TGTGCCAGCAGCTTGGAGGGGGGATCAGATACGCAGTATTTT
j_gene: TRBJ2-3
abundance: few
v_gene: TRBV5-5
d_gene: -

CDR3aa: CSAPKSLAGGNEQFF
CDR3nt: TGCAGTGCTCCAAAAAGTCTAGCGGGAGGCAATGAGCAGTTCTTC
j_gene: TRBJ2-1
abundance: few
v_gene: TRBV20-1
d_gene: TRBD2